Detailed here is one TCR beta chain. J gave up 0 bases and V 4 bases, and 7 bases lay outside the gene matches. The CDR3 runs 17 residues. In germline, CDR1 is SGHRS, CDR2 YFSETQ. Original processing methods: Amplified reference gene primers provided the basis for estimating nucleated cell counts. Measured with immunoSEQ multiplex PCR; TCRdb has only the in-frame clones, and not every one. The DNA was the basis for D and trimming; V, J and clone size are from that table. Here the sample spans roughly 440,000 clones, approximately 88% being singletons. Seattle cases were enrolled at active infection and followed longitudinally. The data stem from a study of blood T cell repertoires in COVID-19.

V is TRBV5-1 and J is TRBJ2-3, with 11 bases fitting TRBD2. The sample taken for sequencing was peripheral blood. The sequence came from a woman aged 45-65 years with COVID-19, enrolled during active disease. In DNA form, the CDR3 reads TGCGCCAGCAGCCGGGTGACTAGCGGGGAAAGCACAGATACGCAGTATTTT. Protein product: CASSRVTSGESTDTQYF. The full variable domain, its missing parts supplied by reference TRBV5-1 and TRBJ2-3, is KAGVTQTPRYLIKTRGQQVTLSCSPISGHRSVSWYQQTPGQGLQFLFEYFSETQRNKGNFPGRFSGRQFSNSRSEMNVSTLELGDSALYLCASSRVTSGESTDTQYFGPGTRLTVL.